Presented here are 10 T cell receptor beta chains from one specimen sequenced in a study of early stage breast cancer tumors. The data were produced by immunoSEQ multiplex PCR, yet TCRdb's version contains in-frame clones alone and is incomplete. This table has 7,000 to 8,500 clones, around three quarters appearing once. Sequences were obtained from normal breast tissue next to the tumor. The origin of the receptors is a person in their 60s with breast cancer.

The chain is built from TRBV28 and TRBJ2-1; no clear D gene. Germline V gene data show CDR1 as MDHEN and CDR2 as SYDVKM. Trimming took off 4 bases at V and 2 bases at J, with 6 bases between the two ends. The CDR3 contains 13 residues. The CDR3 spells CASSSDTYNEQFF. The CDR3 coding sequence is TGTGCCAGCAGTTCAGACACCTACAATGAGCAGTTCTTC.

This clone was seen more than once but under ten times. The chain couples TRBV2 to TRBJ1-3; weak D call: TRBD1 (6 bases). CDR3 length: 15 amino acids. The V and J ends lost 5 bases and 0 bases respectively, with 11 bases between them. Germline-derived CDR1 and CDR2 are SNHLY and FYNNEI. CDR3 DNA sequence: TGTGCCAGCAGTCAACAGGGAATCTCTGGAAACACCATATATTTT. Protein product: CASSQQGISGNTIYF.

The CDR3 region has the DNA TGTGCCAGCAGTTACGGCCCTGAGCAGTACTTC. This translates into CASSYGPEQYF. V and J are TRBV6-6 and TRBJ2-7; no clear D gene. From germline, CDR1 is MNHNY and CDR2 SVGAGI (reference sequence). V shed 2 bases and J shed 7 bases, with 6 bases lying between them. This CDR3 spans 11 amino acids.

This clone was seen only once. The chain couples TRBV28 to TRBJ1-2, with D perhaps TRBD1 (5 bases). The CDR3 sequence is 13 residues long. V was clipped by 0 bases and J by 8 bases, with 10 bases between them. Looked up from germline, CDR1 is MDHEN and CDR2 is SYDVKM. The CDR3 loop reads CASSLWGTEGYTF. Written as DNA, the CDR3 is TGTGCCAGCAGTTTATGGGGGACCGAGGGCTACACCTTC.

This CDR3 is CASRLDTTNYGYTF. For the CDR3, the DNA is TGTGCCAGCAGATTAGACACTACTAACTATGGCTACACCTTC. The V gene is TRBV6-1, the J gene TRBJ1-2, with no clear D. Trimming left V 6 bases short and J 0 bases short, with 11 bases between. CDR1 and CDR2 (germline): MNHNS, SASEGT. The CDR3 runs 14 residues.

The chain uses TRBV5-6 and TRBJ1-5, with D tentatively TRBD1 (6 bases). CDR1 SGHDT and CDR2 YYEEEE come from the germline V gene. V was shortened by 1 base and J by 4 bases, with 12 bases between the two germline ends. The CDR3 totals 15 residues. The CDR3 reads CASSLRAGANQPQHF. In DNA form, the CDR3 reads TGTGCCAGCAGCTTGAGGGCAGGGGCTAATCAGCCCCAGCATTTT.

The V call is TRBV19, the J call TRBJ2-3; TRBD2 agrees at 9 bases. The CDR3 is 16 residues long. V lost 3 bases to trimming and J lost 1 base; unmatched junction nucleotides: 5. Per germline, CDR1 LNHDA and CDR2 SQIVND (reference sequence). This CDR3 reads CASSIGSGSRTDTQYF. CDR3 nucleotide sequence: TGTGCCAGTAGTATTGGTAGCGGGAGCCGCACAGATACGCAGTATTTT.

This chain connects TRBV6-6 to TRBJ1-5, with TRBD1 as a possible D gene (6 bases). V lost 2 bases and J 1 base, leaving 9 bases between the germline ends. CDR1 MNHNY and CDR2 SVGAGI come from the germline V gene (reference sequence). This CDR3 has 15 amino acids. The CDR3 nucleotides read TGTGCCAGCAGTTACGGACAGACAAGCAATCAGCCCCAGCATTTT. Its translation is CASSYGQTSNQPQHF.

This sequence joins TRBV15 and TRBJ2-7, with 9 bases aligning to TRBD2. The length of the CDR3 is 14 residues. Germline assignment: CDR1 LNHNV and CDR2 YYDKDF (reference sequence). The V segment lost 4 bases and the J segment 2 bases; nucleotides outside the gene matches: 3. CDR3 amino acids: CATSKTSGAYEQYF. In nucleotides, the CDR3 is TGTGCCACCAGCAAGACTAGCGGAGCCTACGAGCAGTACTTC.

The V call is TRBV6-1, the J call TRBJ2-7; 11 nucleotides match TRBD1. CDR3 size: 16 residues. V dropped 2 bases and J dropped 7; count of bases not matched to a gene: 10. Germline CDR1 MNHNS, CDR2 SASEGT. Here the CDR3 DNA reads TGTGCCAGCAGTGAACGGACAGGGGGCGCCCGGGGAGAGCAGTACTTC. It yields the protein CASSERTGGARGEQYF.